The 21 T cell receptor beta chains below come from one sample, sequenced in a study of early stage breast cancer tumors (dated by TCRdb to about 2017). Receptors were amplified or captured by the immunoSEQ multiplex PCR assay. TCRdb provides this immuneACCESS table in a form limited to in-frame rearrangements. Some clones are lacking; in checked studies, under half of them reflect an unresolved V gene, and why the rest are absent is not known. Present in this sample are about 7,900 clones, around 60% of which were seen just once. The ten largest clones take up roughly 7% of the sample. Input material: breast tumor tissue. The receptors were gathered from a person in their 70s with breast cancer.

The chain employs TRBV6-6 and TRBJ2-2, with D hard to call. This CDR3 spans 15 amino acids. Per the germline V gene, CDR1 is MNHNY and CDR2 is SVGAGI (reference sequence). V was shortened by 5 bases and J by 4 bases, with 14 bases between the two germline ends. The CDR3 sequence: CASSQASQLTGELFF. For the CDR3, the DNA is TGTGCCAGCAGTCAGGCGTCACAGCTCACCGGGGAGCTGTTTTTT.

The V and J genes are TRBV5-4 and TRBJ1-1; the D is unclear. This CDR3 region has 13 residues. CDR1 and CDR2 (germline): SGHNT, YYREEE (reference sequence). Between the trimmed V and J ends, which lost 0 bases and 10 bases, there was a span of 13 bases. The CDR3 DNA follows: TGTGCCAGCAGCTTGGAGAGGAGGGATGGAGCTTTCTTT. This codes for CASSLERRDGAFF.

This clone is medium-sized by share. The genes are TRBV5-5 and TRBJ1-2; the match to TRBD1 covers 8 bases. Germline V gene data show CDR1 as SGHKS and CDR2 as YYEKEE (reference sequence). V lost 0 bases, J lost 8 bases, and 6 bases stayed unmatched. This CDR3 contains 14 residues. In DNA form, the CDR3 reads TGTGCCAGCAGCTTGGGGGACAGGATCGGCGGCTACACCTTC. It translates to CASSLGDRIGGYTF.

In regard to this clone: The identical CDR3 is also encoded by other nucleotide sequences in the sample. The genes are TRBV27 and TRBJ1-3; 7 bases are shared with TRBD1. CDR1 and CDR2 from the germline V gene are MNHEY and SMNVEV (reference sequence). V lost 5 bases to trimming and J lost 7 bases; unmatched junction nucleotides: 2. This CDR3 region has 12 residues. CDR3 protein: CASSPGGNTIYF. CDR3 sequence (DNA): TGTGCCAGCAGTCCAGGGGGTAACACCATATATTTT.

A few counts support this clone. The genes are TRBV18 and TRBJ2-7, with 9 bases fitting TRBD1. Germline assignment: CDR1 KGHSH and CDR2 LQKENI. The CDR3 contains 13 residues. The J segment lost 4 bases and the V segment lost 4 bases, leaving 2 bases of the junction unmatched. The CDR3 nucleotides are TGTGCCAGCTCACTCGGACAGGGGTACGAGCAGTACTTC. It specifies CASSLGQGYEQYF. The whole variable domain, remainder taken from reference TRBV18 and TRBJ2-7, is NAGVMQNPRHLVRRRGQEARLRCSPMKGHSHVYWYRQLPEEGLKFMVYLQKENIIDESGMPKERFSAEFPKEGPSILRIQQVVRGDSAAYFCASSLGQGYEQYFGPGTRLTVT.

In its sample, this clone is large. This chain joins TRBV30 and TRBJ1-6; 8 bases agree with TRBD1. V was clipped by 8 bases and J by 11 bases; unmatched bases: 11. CDR1 is GTSNPN, CDR2 SVGIG, per germline (reference sequence). CDR3 length: 13 amino acids. The CDR3 here is CAGYSGGVTPLHF. In DNA, the CDR3 is TGTGCCGGCTACTCAGGGGGCGTGACACCCCTCCACTTT. Supplemented by reference TRBV30 and TRBJ1-6, the full variable domain reads SQTIHQWPATLVQPVGSPLSLECTVEGTSNPNLYWYRQAAGRGLQLLFYSVGIGQISSEVPQNLSASRPQDRQFILSSKKLLLSDSGFYLCAGYSGGVTPLHFGNGTRLTVT.

V is TRBV11-3 and J is TRBJ2-2; TRBD2 aligns across 12 bases. The germline gives CDR1 SGHNT, CDR2 YENEEA. Trimming removed 3 bases from V and 7 bases from J; junction bases left unmatched: 6. CDR3 length equals 16 residues. CDR3 sequence reads: CASSLLAGGYGGELFF. Here the CDR3 DNA reads TGTGCCAGCAGCTTGCTAGCGGGGGGGTATGGCGGGGAGCTGTTTTTT.

This clone was seen only a few times. V gene TRBV11-3 combines with J gene TRBJ2-2; D may be TRBD2 (6 bases). In germline, CDR1 is SGHNT, CDR2 YENEEA. Trimming shortened V by 0 bases and J by 2 bases, and 7 bases separated the two germline ends. The CDR3 has 15 residues. CDR3 nucleotides: TGTGCCAGCAGCTTAGACGGGGGTAACACCGGGGAGCTGTTTTTT. Protein product: CASSLDGGNTGELFF. The full variable domain, in which reference TRBV11-3 and TRBJ2-2 provide the parts outside the CDR3, is EAGVVQSPRYKIIEKKQPVAFWCNPISGHNTLYWYLQNLGQGPELLIRYENEEAVDDSQLPKDRFSAERLKGVDSTLKIQPAELGDSAVYLCASSLDGGNTGELFFGEGSRLTVL.

This chain connects TRBV7-2 to TRBJ1-6; the match to TRBD1 covers 7 bases. Germline assignment: CDR1 SGHTA and CDR2 FQGNSA. This CDR3 has 15 amino acids. V dropped 5 bases and J dropped 9; count of bases not matched to a gene: 10. The CDR3 is CASSPRGQKSSPLHF. In DNA form, the CDR3 reads TGTGCCAGCAGCCCCAGGGGACAGAAAAGTTCACCCCTCCACTTT.

The CDR3 loop is CASSQVAANYGYTF. CDR3 nucleotide sequence: TGCGCCAGCAGCCAAGTTGCGGCTAACTATGGCTACACCTTC. The genes are TRBV4-1 and TRBJ1-2, with D unresolved. The ends were cut back, 1 base at V and 0 bases at J, with 6 bases in the middle. Germline V lookup: CDR1 MGHRA, CDR2 YSYEKL. This CDR3 is 14 amino acids long.

The V gene is TRBV7-8, the J gene TRBJ2-3, with no clear D. With 2 bases removed from V and 2 bases from J, the gap between germline ends came to 5 bases. The CDR3 consists of 13 residues. Germline V CDR1 and CDR2: SGHVS, FQNEAQ. The CDR3 loop reads CASSLSFTDTQYF. Written as DNA, the CDR3 is TGTGCCAGCAGCTTAAGCTTCACAGATACGCAGTATTTT.

This clone was seen a few times. J is TRBJ1-1 and V is TRBV6-1; tentatively, D is TRBD1 (5 bases). The CDR3 extends over 14 amino acids. The germline CDR1 and CDR2 sequences are MNHNS and SASEGT. V gave up 0 bases and J gave up 4 bases, with 9 bases separating them. Here the CDR3 DNA reads TGTGCCAGCAGTGAAGCGCTCGGGGGCACTGAAGCTTTCTTT. Translating it yields CASSEALGGTEAFF.

The V call is TRBV10-3, the J call TRBJ2-2; perhaps TRBD1 as D (6 bases). The CDR3 loop spans 17 amino acids. V lost 4 bases to trimming and J lost 4 bases, with 19 bases between them. The germline CDR1 and CDR2 sequences are ENHRY and SYGVKD. This CDR3 reads CAISVSSRDTLTGELFF. CDR3 DNA: TGTGCCATCAGTGTTTCCAGCCGGGACACCCTCACCGGGGAGCTGTTTTTT.

V and J are TRBV5-1 and TRBJ2-1, with 15 bases aligning to TRBD2. Losses at the gene ends were 4 bases for V and 0 bases for J; bases not matched to a gene: 8. The CDR3 covers 19 residues. Germline V lookup: CDR1 SGHRS, CDR2 YFSETQ. The CDR3 sequence: CASSRWTSGGASSYNEQFF. The CDR3 DNA reads TGCGCCAGCAGCCGCTGGACTAGCGGGGGGGCTAGCTCCTACAATGAGCAGTTCTTC.

This chain joins TRBV4-1 and TRBJ1-5; 9 bases match TRBD1. Germline trimming cut 4 bases from V and 1 base from J; bases unmatched to any gene: 11. The germline CDR1 and CDR2 sequences are MGHRA and YSYEKL. The CDR3 sequence is 18 residues long. CDR3 sequence reads: CASSPGTGFGVSNQPQHF. The CDR3 DNA follows: TGCGCCAGCAGCCCCGGGACAGGGTTTGGAGTGAGCAATCAGCCCCAGCATTTT.

The genes are TRBV6-5 and TRBJ1-6; D perhaps matches TRBD1 (5 bases). Deletions cut 10 bases from V and 7 bases from J, with 14 bases between. The CDR3 contains 13 residues. Per the germline V gene, CDR1 is MNHEY and CDR2 is SVGAGI. This CDR3 is CAMGPTRNSPLHF. The CDR3 nucleotides are TGTGCCATGGGGCCGACGCGCAATTCACCCCTCCACTTT.

The chain is built from TRBV7-3 and TRBJ2-2; TRBD1 might be the D (5 bases). This CDR3 comprises 15 residues. The V and J ends lost 0 bases and 3 bases respectively, with 8 bases between them. CDR1 is SGHTA, CDR2 FQGTGA, per germline. CDR3 in amino acids: CASSLTGADTGELFF. DNA of the CDR3: TGTGCCAGCAGCTTAACAGGGGCCGACACCGGGGAGCTGTTTTTT.

V and J are TRBV18 and TRBJ1-3; D gene unclear. CDR3 length: 17 amino acids. The germline V and J ends were trimmed by 3 bases and 0 bases, with 15 bases remaining between them. In germline, CDR1 is KGHSH, CDR2 LQKENI. The CDR3 DNA reads as TGTGCCAGCTCACCCCAGACCGGGTCGCTCTCTGGAAACACCATATATTTT. It codes for CASSPQTGSLSGNTIYF.

V is TRBV27 and J is TRBJ2-1; D may be TRBD1 (5 bases). The V end lost 5 bases, the J end lost 2 bases, and 10 bases lay between the germline ends. The CDR3 extends over 14 amino acids. Germline V CDR1 and CDR2: MNHEY, SMNVEV (reference sequence). In DNA, the CDR3 is TGTGCCAGCAGTCAGGGTATCACCTACAATGAGCAGTTCTTC. Translation: CASSQGITYNEQFF.

The chain couples TRBV5-4 to TRBJ2-5, with TRBD1 as a possible D gene (5 bases). Trimming removed 4 bases from V and 5 bases from J, with 15 bases in between. This CDR3 contains 14 residues. CDR1 SGHNT and CDR2 YYREEE come from the germline V gene (reference sequence). The CDR3 sequence: CASSPGLQGETQYF. The DNA of the CDR3 is TGTGCCAGCAGCCCAGGCCTCCAGGGCGAGACCCAGTACTTC.

V is TRBV11-1 and J is TRBJ2-1, with TRBD1 matching over 7 bases. The length of the CDR3 is 14 residues. Trimming at V came to 8 bases and at J to 5 bases, leaving 9 bases not matched to a gene. Germline V gene data show CDR1 as SGHAT and CDR2 as FQDESV (reference sequence). In nucleotides, the CDR3 is TGTGCCAGCGGGACGGGACAGATTAACAATGAGCAGTTCTTC. The encoded protein is CASGTGQINNEQFF.